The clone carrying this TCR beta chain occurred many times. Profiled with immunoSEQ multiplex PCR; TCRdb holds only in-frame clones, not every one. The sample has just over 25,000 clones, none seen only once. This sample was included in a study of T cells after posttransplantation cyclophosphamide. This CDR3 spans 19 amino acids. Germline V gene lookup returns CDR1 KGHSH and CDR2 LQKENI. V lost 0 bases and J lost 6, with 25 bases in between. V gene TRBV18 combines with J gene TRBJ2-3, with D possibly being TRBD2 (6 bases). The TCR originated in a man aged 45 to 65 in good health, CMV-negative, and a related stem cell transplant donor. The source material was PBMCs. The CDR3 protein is CASSPPKRTLARPPDTQYF. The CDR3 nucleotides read TGTGCCAGCTCACCACCGAAGAGAACTCTAGCGCGCCCCCCCGATACGCAGTATTTT.